This is a list of T cell receptor beta chains from one sample in a study of PD-1 blockade in classical Hodgkin lymphoma. Using immunoSEQ multiplex PCR, the repertoire was profiled, and TCRdb retains in-frame clones only, with some absent. The sample lists 50,000 or so clones; nearly 90% were seen once. Source: peripheral blood mononuclear cells (PBMCs), taken before the fourth cycle of nivolumab. These receptors were collected from a human donor with classical Hodgkin lymphoma. The CDR3 runs from the conserved cysteine through the conserved F or W. Fields, in order: clone size, J gene, D gene, V gene, CDR3 DNA, CDR3 protein. The D gene is left open where the match is weak. The size of a clone is reported for some rows only, either as once, few or many, or as a class for expanded clones.

NA,TRBJ1-4,NA,TRBV4-1,TGCGCCAGCAGCCAGCCTAAGGGCCACAGAGGTGAAAAACTGTTTTTT,CASSQPKGHRGEKLFF
NA,TRBJ2-3,TRBD2,TRBV4-2,TGTGCCAGCAGCCAATCCGGGACTAGCGGCACAGATACGCAGTATTTT,CASSQSGTSGTDTQYF
NA,TRBJ2-7,TRBD1,TRBV5-5,TGTGCCAGCAACCTACAGGGGGCCTCCTACGAGCAGTACTTC,CASNLQGASYEQYF
NA,TRBJ2-7,NA,TRBV5-5,TGTGCCAGCGGCGGGCCGGGGCAGGGTGGATACGAGCAGTACTTC,CASGGPGQGGYEQYF
NA,TRBJ2-7,NA,TRBV5-1,TGCGCCAGCAGCTTGGTATCGGAGACCTCCTACGAGCAGTACTTC,CASSLVSETSYEQYF
NA,TRBJ2-1,NA,TRBV25-1,TGTGCCAGCAGTCCCTTCGAGGGGAACTACAATGAGCAGTTCTTC,CASSPFEGNYNEQFF
NA,TRBJ2-7,NA,TRBV5-6,TGTGCCAGCAGCCTCCAGGGGCGGTCGGGCGAGCAGTACTTC,CASSLQGRSGEQYF
few,TRBJ2-3,TRBD2,TRBV28,TGTGCCATAGGACTAGCGGGACGGACAGATACGCAGTATTTT,CAIGLAGRTDTQYF
NA,TRBJ2-7,NA,TRBV9,TGTGCCAGCAGCGTCTACGATACCTACGAGCAGTACTTC,CASSVYDTYEQYF
NA,TRBJ2-4,TRBD2,TRBV5-4,TGTGCCAGCAGCCCCACCGGGACTAGCATTGACATTCAGTACTTC,CASSPTGTSIDIQYF
NA,TRBJ2-2,NA,TRBV7-7,TGTGCTAGCAGCCGCGGGGCCCACACCGGGGAGCTGTTTTTT,CASSRGAHTGELFF
NA,TRBJ2-2,TRBD1,TRBV25-1,TGTGCCAGCAGTCACCATATGGGGGACAGGGTAAACACCGGGGAGCTGTTTTTT,CASSHHMGDRVNTGELFF
NA,TRBJ2-2,TRBD2,TRBV7-3,TGTGCCAGCAGCCCGGAAGGACTAGCGGGTATCACCGGGGAGCTGTTTTTT,CASSPEGLAGITGELFF
once,TRBJ1-2,TRBD1,TRBV11-2,TGTGCCAGCAGCTTAAATTTTCAGGGGGCAAACTATGGCTACACCTTC,CASSLNFQGANYGYTF
NA,TRBJ1-2,NA,TRBV6-6,TGTGCCAGCAGTTTCGGTTATGGTTACACCTTC,CASSFGYGYTF
NA,TRBJ1-5,NA,TRBV6-1,TGTGCCAGCAGTGAGAGTGTCATTCAGCCCCAGCATTTT,CASSESVIQPQHF
NA,TRBJ1-2,NA,TRBV5-4,TGTGCCAGCAGCTTGGAACGGAGCTATGGCTACACCTTC,CASSLERSYGYTF
NA,TRBJ1-3,NA,TRBV21-1,TGTGCCAGCAGCAAGGCCCAGCAGGGGGCTGGCGGCAGAAAGGGGAACACCATATATTTT,CASSKAQQGAGGRKGNTIYF
few,TRBJ2-7,TRBD1,TRBV23-1,TGCGCCTTACGGGATTCCGGGACAGGGCCTTACGAGCAGTACTTC,CALRDSGTGPYEQYF
NA,TRBJ2-3,NA,TRBV10-3,TGTGCCATCCGAGGGATCTCAGCAGGAGATACGCAGTATTTT,CAIRGISAGDTQYF
NA,TRBJ1-1,TRBD1,TRBV6-6,TGTGCCAGCAGCCGAAGTCCGGGACAGGGGAACACTGAAGCTTTCTTT,CASSRSPGQGNTEAFF
NA,TRBJ2-7,NA,TRBV6-1,TGTGCCAGCAGTGAACCGCCTAGAGCGGCCTACGAGCAGTACTTC,CASSEPPRAAYEQYF
NA,TRBJ2-2,NA,TRBV18,TGTGCCAGCTCACCCCGGCTAGCGAACACCGGGGAGCTGTTTTTT,CASSPRLANTGELFF
once,TRBJ2-7,TRBD2,TRBV19,TGTGCCAGTAGTATTGGGGGAGCGGGAGAATCCTACGAGCAGTACTTC,CASSIGGAGESYEQYF
NA,TRBJ1-1,NA,TRBV6-1,TGTGCCAGCAGTTCTCAGGGGTCTAGCACTGAAGCTTTCTTT,CASSSQGSSTEAFF